A selection of T cell receptor beta chains follows, all from one sample in a study of T cells in Graves' hyperthyroidism and ophthalmopathy. TCRdb independently ran MiXCR on the multiplex PCR reads; one entry per CDR3 protein. The sample contains about 350,000 distinct CDR3 sequences, 15% to 20% of which appear only once. Source material: blood. The receptors were sampled from a woman aged 35 to 49 with Graves' ophthalmopathy. The CDR3 runs from the conserved cysteine through the conserved F or W. Fields, in order: CDR3 protein, CDR3 DNA, D gene, clone size, J gene, V gene. The D gene is left open where the match is weak. Some rows mark clone size as missing; the rest say once, few, many or name a class of expanded clone.

CDR3 protein: CASSQDLLGRGGYTF
CDR3 DNA: TGTGCCAGCAGCCAAGATCTTCTCGGCCGGGGAGGCTACACCTTC
D gene: .
clone size: many
J gene: TRBJ1-2
V gene: TRBV3-1

CDR3 protein: CASSIATSGRTDTQYF
CDR3 DNA: TGTGCCAGTAGTATCGCGACTAGCGGGAGGACAGATACGCAGTATTTT
D gene: TRBD2
clone size: many
J gene: TRBJ2-3
V gene: TRBV19

CDR3 protein: CSLPRGANQPQHF
CDR3 DNA: TGCAGCCTCCCCCGGGGGGCGAATCAGCCCCAGCATTTT
D gene: .
clone size: many
J gene: TRBJ1-5
V gene: TRBV29-1

CDR3 protein: CATSWGHQETQYF
CDR3 DNA: TGTGCCACCAGCTGGGGCCACCAAGAGACCCAGTACTTC
D gene: .
clone size: .
J gene: TRBJ2-5
V gene: TRBV24-1

CDR3 protein: CASTRDVGTEAFF
CDR3 DNA: TGCGCCAGCACCCGGGACGTTGGAACTGAAGCTTTCTTT
D gene: .
clone size: many
J gene: TRBJ1-1
V gene: TRBV5-1

CDR3 protein: CSVTGPLWNTGELFF
CDR3 DNA: TGCAGCGTAACAGGGCCCTTATGGAACACCGGGGAGCTGTTTTTT
D gene: .
clone size: .
J gene: TRBJ2-2
V gene: TRBV29-1

CDR3 protein: CASSYSPDQAGELFF
CDR3 DNA: TGTGCCAGCAGTTACTCGCCGGACCAAGCCGGGGAGCTGTTTTTT
D gene: .
clone size: many
J gene: TRBJ2-2
V gene: TRBV6-5

CDR3 protein: CASFSSGIYGYTF
CDR3 DNA: TGTGCCAGCTTTTCATCAGGGATTTATGGCTACACCTTC
D gene: .
clone size: .
J gene: TRBJ1-2
V gene: TRBV6-1

CDR3 protein: CASSLDRNTEASF
CDR3 DNA: TGTGCCAGCAGTCTGGACCGGAACACTGAAGCTTCCTTT
D gene: .
clone size: .
J gene: TRBJ1-1
V gene: TRBV28

CDR3 protein: CASRTSEPYEQYF
CDR3 DNA: TGTGCCAGCAGGACTAGCGAGCCCTACGAGCAGTACTTC
D gene: TRBD2
clone size: .
J gene: TRBJ2-7
V gene: TRBV6-1

CDR3 protein: CASRAGATEQYF
CDR3 DNA: TGCGCCAGCAGAGCGGGGGCAACCGAGCAGTACTTC
D gene: TRBD2
clone size: many
J gene: TRBJ2-7
V gene: TRBV5-1

CDR3 protein: CASSLIGTSGRETQYF
CDR3 DNA: TGCGCCAGCAGCTTGATAGGGACTAGCGGGAGAGAGACCCAGTACTTC
D gene: TRBD2
clone size: many
J gene: TRBJ2-5
V gene: TRBV5-1

CDR3 protein: CASSYSIGGSYEQYF
CDR3 DNA: TGTGCCAGCAGTTACTCGATTGGCGGCTCCTACGAGCAGTACTTC
D gene: .
clone size: many
J gene: TRBJ2-7
V gene: TRBV6-2/TRBV6-3

CDR3 protein: CASSELGSTGGYTF
CDR3 DNA: TGTGCCAGCAGTGAATTAGGTTCCACGGGTGGCTACACCTTC
D gene: .
clone size: many
J gene: TRBJ1-2
V gene: TRBV6-1

CDR3 protein: CASSFSSDLSQPQHF
CDR3 DNA: TGTGCCAGCAGTTTTTCGAGTGACTTGAGCCAGCCCCAGCATTTT
D gene: .
clone size: many
J gene: TRBJ1-5
V gene: TRBV12-3/TRBV12-4

CDR3 protein: CASSLSSGSNEQFF
CDR3 DNA: TGTGCCAGCAGTTTAAGTTCCGGGAGTAATGAGCAGTTCTTC
D gene: .
clone size: many
J gene: TRBJ2-1
V gene: TRBV12-3/TRBV12-4

CDR3 protein: CSVETSGLNEQYF
CDR3 DNA: TGCAGCGTTGAAACTAGCGGCTTGAACGAGCAGTACTTC
D gene: TRBD2
clone size: many
J gene: TRBJ2-7
V gene: TRBV29-1

CDR3 protein: CATARGDAYEQYF
CDR3 DNA: TGTGCCACCGCCAGGGGCGATGCCTACGAGCAGTACTTC
D gene: .
clone size: many
J gene: TRBJ2-7
V gene: TRBV6-1

CDR3 protein: CASSFLSQGAGAGANVLTF
CDR3 DNA: TGCGCCAGCAGTTTCCTAAGCCAGGGGGCAGGGGCTGGGGCCAACGTCCTGACTTTC
D gene: TRBD1
clone size: many
J gene: TRBJ2-6
V gene: TRBV23-1

CDR3 protein: CASSRRTTNTGELFF
CDR3 DNA: TGTGCCAGCAGCCGACGGACTACTAACACCGGGGAGCTGTTTTTT
D gene: .
clone size: .
J gene: TRBJ2-2
V gene: TRBV7-9

CDR3 protein: CASTRTGVTGELFF
CDR3 DNA: TGTGCCAGCACCCGGACAGGGGTCACCGGGGAGCTGTTTTTT
D gene: TRBD1
clone size: many
J gene: TRBJ2-2
V gene: TRBV6-2/TRBV6-3

CDR3 protein: CASGLEVGHTEAFF
CDR3 DNA: TGTGCTAGTGGTTTGGAGGTTGGCCACACTGAAGCTTTCTTT
D gene: .
clone size: .
J gene: TRBJ1-1
V gene: TRBV12-5

CDR3 protein: CSIRPGTGVGYTF
CDR3 DNA: TGCAGCATACGTCCCGGGACAGGGGTTGGCTACACCTTC
D gene: TRBD1
clone size: many
J gene: TRBJ1-2
V gene: TRBV29-1

CDR3 protein: CASSLQGQGPGTQYF
CDR3 DNA: TGTGCCAGCAGCTTACAGGGACAGGGGCCCGGAACCCAGTACTTC
D gene: TRBD1
clone size: many
J gene: TRBJ2-5
V gene: TRBV7-2

CDR3 protein: CASSPTQGVNTEAFF
CDR3 DNA: TGTGCCAGCTCCCCAACACAGGGGGTGAACACTGAAGCTTTCTTT
D gene: TRBD1
clone size: few
J gene: TRBJ1-1
V gene: TRBV18

CDR3 protein: CASSQGTSGRKNIQYF
CDR3 DNA: TGTGCCAGCAGCCAAGGGACTAGCGGGAGGAAAAACATTCAGTACTTC
D gene: TRBD2
clone size: many
J gene: TRBJ2-4
V gene: TRBV3-1

CDR3 protein: CASTPGGATSGNTIYF
CDR3 DNA: TGTGCCAGCACTCCTGGGGGGGCGACCTCTGGAAACACCATATATTTT
D gene: .
clone size: many
J gene: TRBJ1-3
V gene: TRBV28

CDR3 protein: CASSAQGRGHTF
CDR3 DNA: TGTGCCAGCAGTGCACAGGGCCGTGGCCACACCTTC
D gene: .
clone size: .
J gene: TRBJ1-2
V gene: TRBV12-3/TRBV12-4

CDR3 protein: CASSQGGRSSYEQYF
CDR3 DNA: TGTGCCAGCAGCCAAGGTGGGAGGAGCTCCTACGAGCAGTACTTC
D gene: .
clone size: many
J gene: TRBJ2-7
V gene: TRBV14

CDR3 protein: CASKTGASEQYF
CDR3 DNA: TGTGCCAGCAAGACAGGCGCCTCCGAGCAGTACTTC
D gene: .
clone size: many
J gene: TRBJ2-7
V gene: TRBV11-2

CDR3 protein: CASSLGQGFQPQHF
CDR3 DNA: TGTGCCAGCAGCCTGGGACAGGGTTTCCAGCCCCAGCATTTT
D gene: TRBD1
clone size: many
J gene: TRBJ1-5
V gene: TRBV28

CDR3 protein: CASSLTGGKAGANVLTF
CDR3 DNA: TGTGCCAGCTCATTGACAGGGGGGAAAGCTGGGGCCAACGTCCTGACTTTC
D gene: TRBD1
clone size: many
J gene: TRBJ2-6
V gene: TRBV6-2/TRBV6-3

CDR3 protein: CASSLRTGGTYGCTF
CDR3 DNA: TGTGCCAGCAGTTTGAGGACAGGGGGAACCTATGGCTGCACCTTC
D gene: TRBD1
clone size: many
J gene: TRBJ1-2
V gene: TRBV12-3/TRBV12-4

CDR3 protein: CASSRGSGPYQETQYF
CDR3 DNA: TGTGCCAGCTCCCGGGGCAGCGGGCCGTACCAAGAGACCCAGTACTTC
D gene: .
clone size: many
J gene: TRBJ2-5
V gene: TRBV19

CDR3 protein: CASSITDNPNTEAFF
CDR3 DNA: TGTGCCAGTAGTATTACAGACAATCCGAACACTGAAGCTTTCTTT
D gene: .
clone size: many
J gene: TRBJ1-1
V gene: TRBV19

CDR3 protein: CASSYSIAGGETQYF
CDR3 DNA: TGTGCCAGCAGTTACTCGATAGCGGGAGGGGAGACCCAGTACTTC
D gene: TRBD2
clone size: many
J gene: TRBJ2-5
V gene: TRBV6-2/TRBV6-3

CDR3 protein: CASSLMSPGPYEQYF
CDR3 DNA: TGTGCCAGCAGTCTCATGTCGCCAGGGCCCTACGAGCAGTACTTC
D gene: .
clone size: many
J gene: TRBJ2-7
V gene: TRBV27

CDR3 protein: CATSRGTGGQETQYF
CDR3 DNA: TGTGCCACCAGCAGAGGGACAGGGGGCCAAGAGACCCAGTACTTC
D gene: TRBD1
clone size: many
J gene: TRBJ2-5
V gene: TRBV15

CDR3 protein: CASSKGYGYTF
CDR3 DNA: TGTGCCAGCAGTAAGGGCTATGGCTACACCTTC
D gene: .
clone size: many
J gene: TRBJ1-2
V gene: TRBV27

CDR3 protein: CASSPIQVVGINSGANVLTF
CDR3 DNA: TGTGCCAGCAGCCCCATCCAGGTAGTTGGGATAAACTCTGGGGCCAACGTCCTGACTTTC
D gene: .
clone size: .
J gene: TRBJ2-6
V gene: TRBV4-2